Here is one T cell receptor beta chain with its context. Measured with immunoSEQ multiplex PCR; TCRdb has only the in-frame clones, and not every one. The table includes 45,000 or so clones, about 90% detected once. The data derive from a study of blood T cell repertoires in COVID-19. Study at large: COVID-19 samples from acute and convalescent phases originated in the United States, Italy and Spain. PBMCs, B-cell-depleted T cells, or T cells were the source of the cDNA or gDNA that made up the material.

Input material: peripheral blood. This receptor was taken from a man older than 75 with acute or convalescent COVID-19.

CDR3: CASSGQGTDTQYF. The CDR3 DNA sequence: TGTGCCAGCTCGGGACAGGGCACAGATACGCAGTATTTT. The chain links TRBV2 to TRBJ2-3, with 8 bases that match TRBD1. With V trimmed by 8 bases and J by 1 base, 2 bases remained unmatched. Germline CDR1 reads SNHLY; CDR2 reads FYNNEI. This CDR3 is built from 13 residues.